Listed below are T cell receptor beta chains from one sample, sequenced in a study of blood T cell repertoires in COVID-19. Repertoires were generated with immunoSEQ multiplex PCR, while TCRdb's copy carries only in-frame clones and drops some. The sample gives about 320,000 clones, approximately 85% of which show up once; approximately 7.5% is in the top ten. Input material: peripheral blood. These receptors originate from a human donor in a cohort sampled during active COVID-19. Both conserved end residues are part of each CDR3. The D gene is left open where the match is weak. The listing skips clone size in some rows; elsewhere it reads once, few, many or a size class.

j_call: TRBJ1-1; v_call: TRBV30; d_call: NA; clone_size: once; cdr3_aa: CAWGALPRSRQPNTEAFF; cdr3_nt: TGTGCCTGGGGCGCACTCCCCCGATCCAGACAGCCGAACACTGAAGCTTTCTTT
j_call: TRBJ1-5; v_call: TRBV15; d_call: NA; clone_size: NA; cdr3_aa: CATSRAGSNQPQHF; cdr3_nt: TGTGCCACCAGCAGAGCGGGGAGCAATCAGCCCCAGCATTTT
j_call: TRBJ2-3; v_call: TRBV7-2; d_call: TRBD2; clone_size: once; cdr3_aa: CASSLSVSRLVRGADTQYF; cdr3_nt: TGTGCCAGCAGCTTATCGGTATCTCGGCTGGTTCGGGGGGCAGATACGCAGTATTTT
j_call: TRBJ1-1; v_call: TRBV27; d_call: NA; clone_size: NA; cdr3_aa: CASSLQEAITEAFF; cdr3_nt: TGTGCCAGCAGTCTACAGGAAGCCATCACTGAAGCTTTCTTT
j_call: TRBJ2-3; v_call: TRBV5-1; d_call: TRBD1; clone_size: NA; cdr3_aa: CASRGLQGEGTDTQYF; cdr3_nt: TGCGCCAGCAGGGGTCTACAGGGGGAAGGCACAGATACGCAGTATTTT
j_call: TRBJ1-1; v_call: TRBV10-1; d_call: NA; clone_size: NA; cdr3_aa: CASSETQGIGTEAFF; cdr3_nt: TGCGCCAGCAGTGAGACCCAGGGGATCGGCACTGAAGCTTTCTTT
j_call: TRBJ1-1; v_call: TRBV5-1; d_call: TRBD1; clone_size: NA; cdr3_aa: CASSAGGTEAFF; cdr3_nt: TGCGCCAGCAGCGCAGGGGGCACTGAAGCTTTCTTT
j_call: TRBJ1-5; v_call: TRBV27; d_call: NA; clone_size: NA; cdr3_aa: CASSWGGNQPQHF; cdr3_nt: TGTGCCAGCAGTTGGGGGGGCAATCAGCCCCAGCATTTT
j_call: TRBJ2-1; v_call: TRBV6-5; d_call: NA; clone_size: NA; cdr3_aa: CASSPGHYNEQFF; cdr3_nt: TGTGCCAGCAGTCCGGGACATTACAATGAGCAGTTCTTC
j_call: TRBJ1-2; v_call: TRBV11-2; d_call: NA; clone_size: NA; cdr3_aa: CASSLVTGQVPYGYTF; cdr3_nt: TGTGCCAGCAGCTTAGTCACAGGACAAGTACCCTATGGCTACACCTTC
j_call: TRBJ2-2; v_call: TRBV12-3/TRBV12-4; d_call: NA; clone_size: few; cdr3_aa: CASFRGSGELFF; cdr3_nt: TGTGCCAGCTTTCGGGGGTCCGGGGAGCTGTTTTTT
j_call: TRBJ1-2; v_call: TRBV20-1; d_call: TRBD1; clone_size: NA; cdr3_aa: CSALQQDRGTF; cdr3_nt: TGCAGTGCCTTGCAACAAGACAGGGGCACCTTC
j_call: TRBJ1-2; v_call: TRBV27; d_call: TRBD1; clone_size: NA; cdr3_aa: CASSLAQGGGYTF; cdr3_nt: TGTGCCAGCAGTTTGGCACAGGGGGGTGGCTACACCTTC
j_call: TRBJ2-5; v_call: TRBV10-1; d_call: TRBD1; clone_size: NA; cdr3_aa: CASSETGTGVAYQETQYF; cdr3_nt: TGCGCCAGCAGTGAGACCGGGACAGGGGTTGCGTACCAAGAGACCCAGTACTTC
j_call: TRBJ2-3; v_call: TRBV6-5; d_call: TRBD2; clone_size: NA; cdr3_aa: CASSYGTGGSGDTQYF; cdr3_nt: TGTGCCAGCAGTTACGGGACGGGGGGTTCGGGAGATACGCAGTATTTT
j_call: TRBJ1-1; v_call: TRBV20-1; d_call: NA; clone_size: NA; cdr3_aa: CSAPSVSEAFF; cdr3_nt: TGCAGTGCCCCTTCGGTCTCTGAAGCTTTCTTT
j_call: TRBJ1-6; v_call: TRBV20-1; d_call: NA; clone_size: NA; cdr3_aa: CSAANNSPLHF; cdr3_nt: TGCAGTGCTGCTAATAATTCACCCCTCCACTTT
j_call: TRBJ1-5; v_call: TRBV5-1; d_call: NA; clone_size: NA; cdr3_aa: CASSPEGNQPQHF; cdr3_nt: TGCGCTAGCAGCCCCGAGGGCAATCAGCCCCAGCATTTT
j_call: TRBJ2-1; v_call: TRBV18; d_call: TRBD2; clone_size: once; cdr3_aa: CASSPGLAGLFF; cdr3_nt: TGTGCCAGCTCACCTGGACTAGCGGGATTGTTCTTC
j_call: TRBJ2-7; v_call: TRBV30; d_call: NA; clone_size: NA; cdr3_aa: CAWGPLVSYEQYF; cdr3_nt: TGTGCCTGGGGACCACTAGTTTCCTACGAGCAGTACTTC
j_call: TRBJ1-1; v_call: TRBV27; d_call: NA; clone_size: NA; cdr3_aa: CASRTGYEAFF; cdr3_nt: TGTGCCAGCAGGACAGGTTATGAAGCTTTCTTT
j_call: TRBJ2-4; v_call: TRBV6-5; d_call: TRBD1; clone_size: NA; cdr3_aa: CASSSAGGAGKNIQYF; cdr3_nt: TGTGCCAGCAGTTCCGCAGGGGGCGCGGGCAAAAACATTCAGTACTTC
j_call: TRBJ1-4; v_call: TRBV4-1; d_call: NA; clone_size: NA; cdr3_aa: CASSQEAGGAIEKLFF; cdr3_nt: TGCGCCAGCAGCCAAGAAGCCGGGGGGGCGATTGAAAAACTGTTTTTT
j_call: TRBJ2-2; v_call: TRBV30; d_call: NA; clone_size: NA; cdr3_aa: CAWTDGTNTGELFF; cdr3_nt: TGTGCCTGGACCGACGGGACGAACACCGGGGAGCTGTTTTTT
j_call: TRBJ2-7; v_call: TRBV5-1; d_call: NA; clone_size: NA; cdr3_aa: CASSLVLRGGIYEQYF; cdr3_nt: TGCGCCAGCAGCTTGGTCTTAAGGGGTGGTATCTACGAGCAGTACTTC
j_call: TRBJ1-4; v_call: TRBV24-1; d_call: TRBD1; clone_size: few; cdr3_aa: CATSDPGQAHEKLFF; cdr3_nt: TGTGCCACCAGTGACCCGGGACAGGCCCATGAAAAACTGTTTTTT
j_call: TRBJ2-5; v_call: TRBV30; d_call: TRBD2; clone_size: once; cdr3_aa: CAWSPGLAGGEETQYF; cdr3_nt: TGTGCCTGGAGTCCCGGACTAGCGGGGGGTGAAGAGACCCAGTACTTC
j_call: TRBJ2-2; v_call: TRBV5-4; d_call: TRBD1; clone_size: NA; cdr3_aa: CASSQDRGYGTGELFF; cdr3_nt: TGTGCCAGCAGTCAAGACAGGGGGTATGGTACCGGGGAGCTGTTTTTT
j_call: TRBJ1-2; v_call: TRBV21-1; d_call: NA; clone_size: NA; cdr3_aa: CASSTFRGGYTF; cdr3_nt: TGTGCCAGCAGCACGTTCCGAGGGGGCTACACCTTC
j_call: TRBJ1-3; v_call: TRBV20-1; d_call: NA; clone_size: NA; cdr3_aa: CSARDINTIYF; cdr3_nt: TGCAGTGCTAGAGATATAAACACCATATATTTT
j_call: TRBJ2-1; v_call: TRBV5-4; d_call: TRBD2; clone_size: NA; cdr3_aa: CASSLVVSGGARNEQFF; cdr3_nt: TGTGCCAGCAGCTTGGTGGTTAGCGGGGGGGCAAGGAATGAGCAGTTCTTC
j_call: TRBJ1-5; v_call: TRBV20-1; d_call: NA; clone_size: NA; cdr3_aa: CSASVGLNSNQPQHF; cdr3_nt: TGCAGTGCTAGTGTGGGACTGAATAGCAATCAGCCCCAGCATTTT
j_call: TRBJ1-5; v_call: TRBV7-2; d_call: NA; clone_size: few; cdr3_aa: CASSVWRGAQPQHF; cdr3_nt: TGTGCCAGCAGCGTGTGGCGGGGTGCTCAGCCCCAGCATTTT
j_call: TRBJ2-3; v_call: TRBV5-1; d_call: NA; clone_size: NA; cdr3_aa: CASSSERGAFLGHTQYF; cdr3_nt: TGCGCCAGCAGCTCCGAACGCGGGGCTTTTCTAGGGCATACGCAGTATTTT
j_call: TRBJ1-5; v_call: TRBV4-1; d_call: NA; clone_size: NA; cdr3_aa: CASSQESYSNQPQHF; cdr3_nt: TGCGCCAGCAGCCAAGAATCGTATAGCAATCAGCCCCAGCATTTT
j_call: TRBJ1-6; v_call: TRBV7-4; d_call: NA; clone_size: NA; cdr3_aa: CASSSRVSSYNSPLHF; cdr3_nt: TGTGCCAGCAGCTCCAGGGTGAGCTCCTATAATTCACCCCTCCACTTT
j_call: TRBJ1-4; v_call: TRBV5-1; d_call: TRBD1; clone_size: NA; cdr3_aa: CASQQGAANEKLFF; cdr3_nt: TGCGCCAGCCAACAGGGGGCAGCTAATGAAAAACTGTTTTTT
j_call: TRBJ2-5; v_call: TRBV6-5; d_call: NA; clone_size: NA; cdr3_aa: CASTLISHRGETQYF; cdr3_nt: TGTGCCAGCACCCTTATTTCGCACCGGGGGGAGACCCAGTACTTC
j_call: TRBJ2-1; v_call: TRBV12-3/TRBV12-4; d_call: TRBD2; clone_size: NA; cdr3_aa: CASIGGGGEQFF; cdr3_nt: TGTGCCAGCATTGGGGGGGGTGGTGAGCAGTTCTTC
j_call: TRBJ2-4; v_call: TRBV6-5; d_call: TRBD1; clone_size: NA; cdr3_aa: CASSPQGDDIQYF; cdr3_nt: TGTGCCAGCAGTCCACAGGGGGACGACATTCAGTACTTC
j_call: TRBJ1-4; v_call: TRBV12-5; d_call: NA; clone_size: NA; cdr3_aa: CASGYRGGANEKLFF; cdr3_nt: TGTGCTAGTGGTTATAGAGGGGGAGCTAATGAAAAACTGTTTTTT